The 15 T cell receptor beta chains reported below all come from one sample, sequenced in a study of blood T cell repertoires in COVID-19. Produced via immunoSEQ multiplex PCR; TCRdb's table is partial and in-frame only. This table holds approximately 240,000 clones, 87% found once. Sequenced: PBMCs or T cells enriched from blood (not recorded which). Source of these receptors: a woman in her 30s with acute COVID-19.

In this sample, this clone turned up once. The rearrangement links TRBV7-8 to TRBJ1-2; 7 nucleotides line up with TRBD1. There are 15 residues in the CDR3. CDR1 is SGHVS and CDR2 is FQNEAQ in the germline V gene. The V gene end was trimmed by 5 bases and the J gene end by 3 bases; junction bases not matched to a gene: 9. CDR3 nucleotide sequence: TGTGCCAGCAGCCTCCGATTCGACAGGGACTATGGCTACACCTTC. Its protein is CASSLRFDRDYGYTF.

The chain employs TRBV3-1 (or the pseudogene TRBV3-2) and TRBJ2-6; D is unresolved. The CDR3 loop spans 14 amino acids. V lost 4 bases and J 4 bases, leaving 8 bases between the germline ends. In germline, CDR1 is LGHDT, CDR2 YNNKEL (reference sequence). The CDR3 sequence is CASSRLSGANVLTF. DNA for the CDR3: TGTGCCAGCAGCCGGCTCTCCGGGGCCAACGTCCTGACTTTC.

This chain joins TRBV5-6 and TRBJ2-5; D call uncertain. CDR3 length: 13 amino acids. Germline V gives CDR1 SGHDT, CDR2 YYEEEE. Trimming left V 2 bases short and J 0 bases short, with 5 bases between. CDR3 DNA sequence: TGTGCCAGCAGCTTTTACAACCAAGAGACCCAGTACTTC. Translating gives CASSFYNQETQYF.

This clone has more than one count but fewer than ten. The chain uses TRBV28 and TRBJ2-2, with D maybe TRBD1 (6 bases). CDR1 MDHEN and CDR2 SYDVKM come from the germline V gene. V shed 7 bases and J shed 3 bases, with 18 bases lying between them. The length of the CDR3 is 16 residues. The CDR3 DNA reads as TGTGCCAGCACCTCGCGGATAGGGGGTGACACCGGGGAGCTGTTTTTT. This translates into CASTSRIGGDTGELFF.

The CDR3 coding sequence is TGTGCCACCAGTGATTGGACTAGCGGGGGAAACAATGAGCAGTTCTTC. Translating it yields CATSDWTSGGNNEQFF. This rearrangement joins TRBV24-1 to TRBJ2-1, with 13 nucleotides matching TRBD2. Looked up from germline, CDR1 is KGHDR and CDR2 is SFDVKD. The length of the CDR3 is 16 residues. V shed 2 bases, J shed 5 bases, and the junction held 2 bases outside the gene matches.

This clone has only a few counts. V and J are TRBV15 and TRBJ2-3, with D possibly TRBD2 on 5 matching bases. V was pared by 1 base and J by 2 bases, with 10 bases between. CDR3 size: 15 residues. The germline V gene has CDR1 LNHNV and CDR2 YYDKDF (reference sequence). The CDR3 nucleotides are TGTGCCACCAGCAGAGTGCTAGCAGCCACAGATACGCAGTATTTT. Residues: CATSRVLAATDTQYF.

The CDR3 region is CASSMEQAKNIQYF. The CDR3 DNA sequence: TGTGCCAGTAGTATGGAACAGGCCAAAAACATTCAGTACTTC. This rearrangement joins TRBV19 to TRBJ2-4; the D is unclear. The CDR3 runs to 14 residues. Germline CDR1 is LNHDA and CDR2 is SQIVND (reference sequence). The germline V and J ends were trimmed by 3 bases and 1 base, with 7 bases remaining between them.

The V gene is TRBV15, the J gene TRBJ2-3, with 11 bases lining up with TRBD1. J gave up 4 bases and V 9 bases, and 6 bases lay outside the gene matches. From germline, CDR1 is LNHNV and CDR2 YYDKDF (reference sequence). CDR3 length equals 14 residues. CDR3: CATSGGQGADTQYF. As DNA, the CDR3 is TGTGCCACGAGTGGGGGACAGGGGGCAGATACGCAGTATTTT.

This sequence joins TRBV12-3 or TRBV12-4 and TRBJ1-5, with unresolved D. CDR3 length equals 13 residues. The V end lost 6 bases, the J end lost 9 bases, and 15 bases lay between the germline ends. The CDR3 nucleotides read TGTGCCAGCAGCTCCGTGACCACGGGGCCCCAGCATTTT. Its translation is CASSSVTTGPQHF.

J is TRBJ1-5 and V is TRBV19; D remains unclear. This CDR3 is built from 13 residues. The germline V gene has CDR1 LNHDA and CDR2 SQIVND (reference sequence). Trimming shortened V by 2 bases and J by 8 bases, and 10 bases separated the two germline ends. This CDR3 is CASSIIPQEPQHF. CDR3 bases: TGTGCCAGTAGTATAATTCCCCAGGAGCCCCAGCATTTT.

V gene TRBV10-3 combines with J gene TRBJ2-7; 12 nucleotides match TRBD2. This CDR3 has 16 residues. V trimming: 4 bases; J trimming: 3 bases; junction bases outside the gene matches: 7. Looked up from germline, CDR1 is ENHRY and CDR2 is SYGVKD. The CDR3 reads CAISGASGRGSYEQYF. CDR3 DNA: TGTGCCATCAGTGGGGCTAGCGGGAGGGGTAGCTACGAGCAGTACTTC.

The genes are TRBV18 and TRBJ2-1; TRBD2 aligns across 12 bases. Germline CDR1 and CDR2: KGHSH and LQKENI. V shed 3 bases, J shed 9 bases, and the junction held 3 bases outside the gene matches. The CDR3 has 14 amino acids. This CDR3 reads CASSPKLAGGEQFF. CDR3 coding DNA: TGTGCCAGCTCACCCAAACTAGCGGGAGGTGAGCAGTTCTTC.

J is TRBJ2-3 and V is TRBV5-1; 11 bases align to TRBD2. Germline CDR1 and CDR2: SGHRS and YFSETQ. The CDR3 spans 16 residues. Germline trimming cut 3 bases from V and 4 bases from J; bases unmatched to any gene: 7. The CDR3 here is CASSSLAGVPPDTQYF. The CDR3 nucleotides read TGCGCCAGCAGCTCACTAGCGGGAGTTCCCCCAGATACGCAGTATTTT.

The V and J genes are TRBV9 and TRBJ2-1; 7 nucleotides match TRBD2. CDR3 length: 18 amino acids. Germline CDR1 is SGDLS and CDR2 is YYNGEE. Trimming removed 0 bases from V and 11 bases from J; junction bases left unmatched: 20. The CDR3 DNA reads TGTGCCAGCAGCGTAGATCCGCCCGCTAGCGGACTTTTGCAAAAGCAGTTCTTC. This translates into CASSVDPPASGLLQKQFF.

The CDR3 here is CASSLRRAGANQETQYF. The CDR3 DNA sequence: TGTGCCAGCAGCTTAAGGCGGGCAGGGGCTAACCAAGAGACCCAGTACTTC. The chain couples TRBV7-2 to TRBJ2-5; tentative D call: TRBD1 (6 bases). The CDR3 covers 17 residues. Germline V gene data show CDR1 as SGHTA and CDR2 as FQGNSA. V was trimmed by 2 bases and J by 0 bases, leaving 16 bases between them.